Below, 15 T cell receptor beta chains from the same sample are listed, as sequenced in a study of technical replicates of blood from a few donors. TCRdb keeps only in-frame clones here, not all; method: immunoSEQ multiplex PCR. The sample contains about 66,000 clones, around 94% of which appear only once. Sequencing was done on a sample of T cells isolated from PBMCs. The receptors stem from a human donor in good health.

This clone was detected once. V gene TRBV7-9 combines with J gene TRBJ2-1; D possibly corresponds to TRBD2 (5 bases). Deletions cut 2 bases from V and 4 bases from J, with 15 bases between. This CDR3 spans 16 amino acids. Germline V gene lookup returns CDR1 SEHNR and CDR2 FQNEAQ (reference sequence). The CDR3 protein is CASSLSRPGGYNEQFF. In DNA, the CDR3 is TGTGCCAGCAGCTTATCGCGACCGGGCGGGTACAATGAGCAGTTCTTC.

The chain has TRBV9 and TRBJ1-2, with a possible D match to TRBD1 (5 bases). The germline gives CDR1 SGDLS, CDR2 YYNGEE. V was trimmed by 3 bases and J by 3 bases, leaving 18 bases between them. CDR3 length: 16 amino acids. The CDR3: CASSAGDFPWDYGYTF. As DNA, the CDR3 is TGTGCCAGCAGCGCGGGGGACTTCCCCTGGGACTATGGCTACACCTTC.

The chain recombines TRBV27 with TRBJ1-5, with 10 bases fitting TRBD1. CDR1 and CDR2 from the germline V gene are MNHEY and SMNVEV (reference sequence). After removal of 5 bases from V and 6 bases from J, the junction contained 13 bases not matched to a gene. This CDR3 contains 17 residues. CDR3 protein: CASSQGTGVGLSQPQHF. CDR3 in DNA: TGTGCCAGCAGTCAAGGGACAGGGGTTGGGTTAAGTCAGCCCCAGCATTTT.

The chain recombines TRBV4-3 with TRBJ1-2, with D possibly matching TRBD1 (6 bases). Trimming left V 3 bases short and J 4 bases short, with 15 bases between. CDR1 is LGHNA and CDR2 is YSLEER in the germline V gene. This CDR3 is 15 amino acids long. CDR3 sequence: CASSQVRDRFYGYTF. CDR3 DNA sequence: TGCGCCAGCAGCCAGGTCCGCGACAGGTTCTATGGCTACACCTTC.

The CDR3 nucleotides read TGCGCCAGCAGCCATCCCAAGGACAGGGCAGTAGCCGGGGAGCTGTTTTTT. It specifies CASSHPKDRAVAGELFF. The chain employs TRBV4-3 and TRBJ2-2; 8 nucleotides agree with TRBD1. This CDR3 contains 17 residues. In germline, CDR1 is LGHNA, CDR2 YSLEER. With V trimmed by 3 bases and J by 6 bases, 12 bases remained unmatched.

V is TRBV4-3 and J is TRBJ2-5, with 9 positions matching TRBD1. CDR1 LGHNA and CDR2 YSLEER come from the germline V gene. The CDR3 loop spans 17 amino acids. The V and J ends lost 4 bases and 2 bases, in that order; junction bases with no gene match: 11. The CDR3 protein is CASSPSPGTGFQETQYF. CDR3 coding DNA: TGCGCCAGCAGCCCATCACCCGGGACAGGGTTTCAAGAGACCCAGTACTTC.

This rearrangement joins TRBV7-9 to TRBJ2-1, with D possibly being TRBD2 (6 bases). CDR3 length: 15 residues. Per germline, CDR1 SEHNR and CDR2 FQNEAQ (reference sequence). Trimming shortened V by 5 bases and J by 4 bases, and 15 bases separated the two germline ends. The CDR3 nucleotides are TGTGCCAGCAGCGAGTGGGACTTGCTTTACAATGAGCAGTTCTTC. This gives the protein CASSEWDLLYNEQFF.

The chain couples TRBV27 to TRBJ1-2; tentatively, D is TRBD1 (5 bases). The CDR3 length is 13 residues. Germline CDR1 MNHEY, CDR2 SMNVEV (reference sequence). The germline V and J ends were trimmed by 0 bases and 6 bases, with 8 bases remaining between them. In nucleotides, the CDR3 is TGTGCCAGCAGTTTATCGGCAGGGCATGGCTACACCTTC. Protein product: CASSLSAGHGYTF.

This chain joins TRBV10-3 and TRBJ2-1, with D perhaps TRBD1 (5 bases). Germline values: CDR1 ENHRY, CDR2 SYGVKD. V was clipped by 7 bases and J by 3 bases, with 10 bases between them. This CDR3 contains 13 residues. CDR3 coding DNA: TGTGCCATCAATGGGGCAAACTACAATGAGCAGTTCTTC. Translating it yields CAINGANYNEQFF.

The chain recombines TRBV30 with TRBJ2-5; 9 bases map to TRBD2. Looked up from germline, CDR1 is GTSNPN and CDR2 is SVGIG (reference sequence). J lost 3 bases, V lost 6 bases, and 11 bases had no gene match. This CDR3 has 15 amino acids. CDR3 loop: CACLAGPWGEETQYF. The CDR3 DNA is TGTGCCTGCCTAGCGGGACCATGGGGTGAAGAGACCCAGTACTTC.

The rearrangement joins TRBV14 to TRBJ2-7; D unresolved. The germline gives CDR1 SGHDN, CDR2 FVKESK. Trimming left V 8 bases short and J 0 bases short, with 8 bases between. CDR3 length equals 12 residues. The CDR3 here is CASGLSSYEQYF. The CDR3 coding sequence is TGTGCCAGCGGTCTTAGCTCCTACGAGCAGTACTTC.

The V call is TRBV28, the J call TRBJ1-5; 7 bases are a match to TRBD1. The CDR3 covers 17 residues. V lost 7 bases and J lost 0; bases outside the gene matches: 12. Germline CDR1 MDHEN, CDR2 SYDVKM. The CDR3 loop is CASTLPGQIYSNQPQHF. CDR3 bases: TGTGCCAGCACCCTCCCGGGACAGATCTATAGCAATCAGCCCCAGCATTTT.

Here the CDR3 DNA reads TGTGCCAGCAGTTTAGACAGGGACTACGAGCAGTACTTC. It is translated as CASSLDRDYEQYF. V and J are TRBV27 and TRBJ2-7; TRBD1 aligns across 7 bases. Germline assignment: CDR1 MNHEY and CDR2 SMNVEV (reference sequence). Unmatched junction bases numbered 1, after V lost 2 bases and J lost 3 bases. This CDR3 region has 13 residues.

The rearrangement links TRBV11-1 to TRBJ2-7, with 8 bases identical to TRBD2. Per the germline V gene, CDR1 is SGHAT and CDR2 is FQDESV (reference sequence). The CDR3 sequence is 18 residues long. V lost 1 base, J lost 2 bases, and 13 bases stayed unmatched. The CDR3 bases are TGTGCCAGCAGCTTAGATTGGAAGACTAGCGCGCCAACCTACGAGCAGTACTTC. As protein: CASSLDWKTSAPTYEQYF.

This clone appeared a single time. The V gene is TRBV6-5, the J gene TRBJ1-3; D call uncertain. V lost 6 bases to trimming and J lost 0 bases, with 9 bases between them. CDR1 and CDR2 (germline): MNHEY, SVGAGI. This CDR3 is 14 amino acids long. CDR3 region: CASRAEFSGNTIYF. The CDR3 DNA reads as TGTGCCAGCAGGGCCGAATTCTCTGGAAACACCATATATTTT.